The entry below describes one TCR beta chain. The record originates from a study of blood T cell repertoires in COVID-19. Generated by immunoSEQ multiplex PCR, the TCRdb table keeps only in-frame clones and is missing some. The table lists 190,000 or so clones, around 90% of them singletons, with less than 3.5% in the top ten. Specimen: peripheral blood. This TCR was recovered from a man aged 35 to 55 with active or convalescent COVID-19.

The chain's CDR3 is CASRGGVREQYF. In DNA form, the CDR3 reads TGTGCCAGCAGGGGGGGAGTTAGGGAGCAGTACTTC. The chain has TRBV6-4 and TRBJ2-7, with D possibly matching TRBD2 (6 bases). V lost 6 bases and J lost 7, with 13 bases in between. Germline assignment: CDR1 MRHNA and CDR2 SNTAGT. This CDR3 has 12 amino acids.